This T cell receptor beta chain was found in a study of regulatory T cells in long-lasting Graves disease. Points from the study as a whole: Only peripheral blood was studied, not thyroid tissue. The study found TRBV28, TRBJ1-2 and TRBJ2-5 favored in persistent disease. Persistent Graves' patients showed reduced TCR diversity versus newly diagnosed patients.

Time point given: newly diagnosed GD, antithyroid drugs for less than 3 months. RNA from PBMCs was the source of the TCR library. On this clonotype: The target antigen is unknown.

Arm-PCR of CDR3 regions and iRepertoire HTBI primers were the basis on which TCR beta libraries were built. TCRdb re-derived calls from the multiplex PCR reads in MiXCR, one entry per CDR3 protein. This repertoire shows hundreds of thousands of distinct CDR3 sequences, roughly 15% found once; its top ten account for around 12%. CDR3 length equals 12 residues. Trimming took 5 bases from V and 7 from J, leaving 12 bases between them. Germline V gene lookup returns CDR1 MNHEY and CDR2 SVGEGT. This same sample was also taken into another study, of T cells in Graves' hyperthyroidism and ophthalmopathy. From that paper: The HTBI primer set served for first-round RT-PCR of the TCR CDR3.

Material: peripheral blood mononuclear cells (PBMCs), obtained at new diagnosis, from a patient treated with antithyroid drugs. This TCR derives from a man aged 18 to 29 with Graves disease. V gene TRBV6-2 or TRBV6-3 combines with J gene TRBJ2-7; D not resolved. This CDR3 is CASSVFVHEQYF. The DNA of the CDR3 is TGTGCCAGCAGTGTCTTCGTCCATGAGCAGTACTTC.